A selection of T cell receptor beta chains follows, all from one sample in a study of beta chain features in type 1 diabetes. The data were produced by immunoSEQ multiplex PCR, yet TCRdb's version contains in-frame clones alone and is incomplete. This sample has 300,000 or so clones; approximately 10% occur once, and the top ten carry about 1%. The sequenced material came from central memory CD4+ T cells from blood. All receptors derive from a man under 40 with type 1 diabetes. Each CDR3 is given without its conserved first and last residue. Size tells how often a clone was seen (once, few, many) or the class of an expanded clone, and some rows leave it out.

size	J	V	CDR3
.	TRBJ1-1	TRBV7-9	ASSVDGGFVAF
few	TRBJ2-3	TRBV11-2	ASSRVTSWADTQY
few	TRBJ2-1	TRBV2	ASTTDNNEQF
.	TRBJ2-1	TRBV7-2	ASSSIGVSSYNEQF
many	TRBJ2-1	TRBV29-1	SVAHSYNEQF
few	TRBJ2-4	TRBV7-7	ASPRGPKNIQY
many	TRBJ1-6	TRBV11-3	ASSLGHSNSPLH
.	TRBJ2-1	TRBV4-1	ASSRLEGASGSFNEQF
few	TRBJ2-1	TRBV5-1	ASSWSGTSGLDGEQF
many	TRBJ2-7	TRBV10-3	AISPTGTGGSEQY
few	TRBJ2-1	TRBV6-6	ASSYSGTYNEQF
many	TRBJ2-1	TRBV28	ASYPLGQPYNEQF
.	TRBJ2-5	TRBV7-2	ASKIAGGRTQY
few	TRBJ2-3	TRBV7-9	ASKEGTTDTQY
.	TRBJ2-5	TRBV6-5	ASRKEAQETQY
few	TRBJ1-2	TRBV9	ASSVGKDDYGYT
.	TRBJ2-1	TRBV30	AWTLGYGTSGEDEQF
.	TRBJ2-3	TRBV11-2	ASTSTDTQY
few	TRBJ1-5	TRBV5-4	ASSAGGGNQPQH
few	TRBJ1-2	TRBV11-2	ASSLGHSNYGYT
few	TRBJ2-4	TRBV6-5	ASNDLAGGLDIQY
many	TRBJ1-4	TRBV5-4	ASSVGFGGEKLF
few	TRBJ2-1	TRBV18	ASSPRAYNEQF
.	TRBJ2-5	TRBV13	ASSPGILAGGPGGEETQY
.	TRBJ1-5	TRBV2	ASSENPGSNQPQH
few	TRBJ2-5	TRBV25-1	ASSGRGKGQETQY
.	TRBJ1-5	TRBV4-2	ASSQTGPRGNQPQH
.	TRBJ2-1	TRBV19	ATARGRLYNEQF
few	TRBJ2-7	TRBV4-1	ASSPEGQVSYEQY
.	TRBJ2-1	TRBV27	ASSQQTVRGYNEQF
.	TRBJ2-5	TRBV11-2	ASSPGQPQETQY
.	TRBJ2-3	TRBV13	ASSPAGASTDTQY
few	TRBJ2-1	TRBV6-4	ASSDSLAPSSYNEQF
.	TRBJ1-1	TRBV18	ASSPQKREAF
few	TRBJ2-3	TRBV4-3	ASSLHTGGRTDTQY
many	TRBJ1-6	TRBV7-2	ASSSPDNSPLH
.	TRBJ1-5	TRBV7-8	ASSLGHGLGQPQH
.	TRBJ2-7	TRBV18	ASSPPTGSEQY
.	TRBJ1-2	TRBV30	AWAFMTGGSGYT
few	TRBJ2-3	TRBV9	ASETSPTDTQY
few	TRBJ1-5	TRBV7-2	ASSLGYPGGSRNQPQH
few	TRBJ2-5	TRBV9	ASSQGRWETQY
few	TRBJ2-7	TRBV27	ASGGAGYEQY
.	TRBJ2-5	TRBV7-2	ARSWGTSGGEGETQY
few	TRBJ1-1	TRBV2	ASSVTRGNTEAF
few	TRBJ1-2	TRBV5-6	ASSSVLEDGYT
few	TRBJ1-2	TRBV6-5	ASSSGGNYGYT
few	TRBJ2-1	TRBV7-9	ASSNKLRLAGTYNEQF
many	TRBJ2-7	TRBV20-1	SAKVGYEQY
few	TRBJ2-1	TRBV6-5	ASSPLAGVYNEQF
once	TRBJ2-1	TRBV7-2	ASSLDSSSYNEQF
many	TRBJ2-1	TRBV13	ASSLRGFYNEQF